The 21 T cell receptor beta chains in this list originate from one sample, sequenced in a study of blood T cell repertoires in COVID-19. Here immunoSEQ multiplex PCR was the method, and the copy in TCRdb shows in-frame clones only, minus some. Of about 210,000 clones in the sample, about 87% are singletons; the top ten hold over 9%. The sample taken for sequencing was PBMCs or T cells enriched from blood (not recorded which). Receptor source: a man between 18 and 35 years old with acute COVID-19.

The CDR3 spells CATSDLIPRTRVRGPYF. CDR3 nucleotides: TGTGCCACCAGTGATTTGATTCCACGGACTAGAGTGAGGGGTCCGTACTTC. The chain couples TRBV24-1 to TRBJ2-7; 7 nucleotides align to TRBD2. V was clipped by 0 bases and J by 12 bases; unmatched bases: 19. This CDR3 has 17 amino acids. Germline lookup yields CDR1 KGHDR and CDR2 SFDVKD.

This clone was detected once. The chain is built from TRBV12-5 and TRBJ1-2; TRBD1 might be the D (6 bases). The CDR3 has 18 residues. The V gene's germline CDR1 is LGHNT and CDR2 FRNRAP. V shed 5 bases and J shed 2 bases, with 24 bases lying between them. DNA for the CDR3: TGTGCTAGTGGTAACTTCTTGGGGTTAGACAGGCGGAACTATGGCTACACCTTC. Translation: CASGNFLGLDRRNYGYTF.

This clone came up a few times. This chain joins TRBV5-6 and TRBJ2-1, with 7 bases that match TRBD2. V shed 3 bases, J shed 0 bases, and the junction held 3 bases outside the gene matches. The germline CDR1 and CDR2 sequences are SGHDT and YYEEEE. CDR3 size: 15 residues. The CDR3 protein is CASSSGLVSYNEQFF. CDR3 nucleotide sequence: TGTGCCAGCAGCTCTGGACTAGTCTCCTACAATGAGCAGTTCTTC.

This chain links TRBV2 with TRBJ2-4; 10 bases line up with TRBD1. V shed 7 bases, J shed 7 bases, and the junction held 13 bases outside the gene matches. CDR3 length: 16 amino acids. Germline V gene data show CDR1 as SNHLY and CDR2 as FYNNEI. CDR3 bases: TGTGCCAGCACCGAGGGGCCCGGGACAGGGGTCAACATTCAGTACTTC. Protein: CASTEGPGTGVNIQYF.

Written as DNA, the CDR3 is TGTGCCAGCAGCCCGGTAGGACTAGCGCGTAAAGAGACCCAGTACTTC. Protein product: CASSPVGLARKETQYF. The rearrangement uses TRBV11-3 and TRBJ2-5; 9 bases align to TRBD2. The CDR3 has 16 residues. Germline V gene data show CDR1 as SGHNT and CDR2 as YENEEA. J lost 3 bases, V lost 5 bases, and 10 bases had no gene match.

The chain has TRBV3-1 (or the pseudogene TRBV3-2) and TRBJ2-1; TRBD2 is a possible D gene (6 bases). Germline V gene data show CDR1 as LGHDT and CDR2 as YNNKEL (reference sequence). Trimming took off 1 base at V and 11 bases at J, with 9 bases between the two ends. The CDR3 has 12 residues. The CDR3 sequence: CASSQAGTQQFF. In DNA, the CDR3 is TGTGCCAGCAGCCAAGCCGGGACTCAGCAGTTCTTC.

The CDR3 reads CASSHRDRGTDTQYF. The CDR3 DNA reads TGTGCCAGCAGCCATCGGGACAGGGGCACAGATACGCAGTATTTT. This sequence joins TRBV3-1 (or the pseudogene TRBV3-2) and TRBJ2-3; 9 bases line up with TRBD1. V lost 3 bases and J lost 1; bases outside the gene matches: 2. The germline CDR1 and CDR2 sequences are LGHDT and YNNKEL (reference sequence). This CDR3 is 15 amino acids long.

This chain joins TRBV23-1 and TRBJ1-2; possibly TRBD1 for D (5 bases). TRBV23-1 is an open reading frame, and its role is uncertain. Deletions cut 0 bases from V and 3 bases from J, with 8 bases between. There are 14 residues in the CDR3. The CDR3 here is CASSQSRRDYGYTF. The CDR3 bases are TGCGCCAGCAGTCAATCTCGCAGGGACTATGGCTACACCTTC.

The CDR3 DNA is TGTGCCAGCAGCTTAAACTTAGGGGTTGACAGGGTGTTTGGCTACACCTTC. Amino acid sequence: CASSLNLGVDRVFGYTF. This chain joins TRBV7-8 and TRBJ1-2, with 7 nucleotides matching TRBD1. The CDR3 consists of 17 residues. Germline CDR1 SGHVS, CDR2 FQNEAQ. Germline trimming cut 2 bases from V and 7 bases from J; bases unmatched to any gene: 16.

This clone came up once. This chain connects TRBV4-1 to TRBJ2-1; possible D gene TRBD2, 5 bases. The V gene's germline CDR1 is MGHRA and CDR2 YSYEKL. The ends were cut back, 1 base at V and 6 bases at J, with 13 bases in the middle. CDR3 size: 15 residues. CDR3 sequence (DNA): TGCGCCAGCAGCCAAGCCAGCGGTCCTTTCAATGAGCAGTTCTTC. Its translation is CASSQASGPFNEQFF.

The chain employs TRBV25-1 and TRBJ2-7, with TRBD2 as a possible D gene (6 bases). Germline V lookup: CDR1 MGHDK, CDR2 SYGVNS. Deletions cut 7 bases from V and 2 bases from J, with 12 bases between. The CDR3 consists of 13 residues. The chain's CDR3 is CASTGTETYEQYF. The CDR3 DNA sequence: TGTGCCAGCACCGGGACTGAAACCTACGAGCAGTACTTC.

The chain joins TRBV4-3 to TRBJ2-5; D call uncertain. The CDR3 has 15 residues. Germline-derived CDR1 and CDR2 are LGHNA and YSLEER. The V gene lost 0 bases and the J gene lost 1 base, with 9 bases spanning the gap. As DNA, the CDR3 is TGCGCCAGCAGCCAAGATCAATCAGGCCAAGAGACCCAGTACTTC. This gives the protein CASSQDQSGQETQYF.

The CDR3 DNA follows: TGCGCCAGCAGACTAGGACTAGCGGACACAGATACGCAGTATTTT. It yields the protein CASRLGLADTDTQYF. The chain joins TRBV5-1 to TRBJ2-3, with TRBD2 matching over 10 bases. V was clipped by 5 bases and J by 2 bases; unmatched bases: 5. The CDR3 has 15 amino acids. CDR1 is SGHRS and CDR2 is YFSETQ in the germline V gene.

This chain links TRBV30 with TRBJ1-1; 7 nucleotides agree with TRBD1. The CDR3 runs 13 residues. Trimming removed 5 bases from V and 7 bases from J; junction bases left unmatched: 10. Per germline, CDR1 GTSNPN and CDR2 SVGIG (reference sequence). CDR3 in amino acids: CAWATGALREAFF. In nucleotides, the CDR3 is TGTGCCTGGGCTACAGGGGCGCTGCGTGAAGCTTTCTTT.

This chain uses TRBV7-9 with TRBJ2-7, with 9 bases matching TRBD1. V dropped 0 bases and J dropped 4; count of bases not matched to a gene: 1. Germline V lookup: CDR1 SEHNR, CDR2 FQNEAQ (reference sequence). The CDR3 has 14 amino acids. DNA of the CDR3: TGTGCCAGCAGCTTAGCGGGACAGGGTTACGAGCAGTACTTC. It encodes CASSLAGQGYEQYF.

The CDR3 DNA reads TGTGCCAGCGGGCAGTACAATGAGCAGTTCTTC. Translation: CASGQYNEQFF. The V and J genes are TRBV28 and TRBJ2-1; D gene uncertain. V was trimmed by 8 bases and J by 4 bases, leaving 6 bases between them. CDR3 length equals 11 residues. Germline lookup yields CDR1 MDHEN and CDR2 SYDVKM. The full variable domain, its missing parts supplied by reference TRBV28 and TRBJ2-1, is DVKVTQSSRYLVKRTGEKVFLECVQDMDHENMFWYRQDPGLGLRLIYFSYDVKMKEKGDIPEGYSVSREKKERFSLILESASTNQTSMYLCASGQYNEQFFGPGTRLTVL.

This clone was detected a few times. The chain couples TRBV2 to TRBJ1-4; 8 bases map to TRBD1. J gave up 7 bases and V 0 bases, and 4 bases lay outside the gene matches. In germline, CDR1 is SNHLY, CDR2 FYNNEI. The CDR3 sequence is 15 residues long. CDR3 in DNA: TGTGCCAGCAGTGAAGCGACAGGGGCGGGTGAAAAACTGTTTTTT. The encoded protein is CASSEATGAGEKLFF.

This rearrangement joins TRBV28 to TRBJ2-1, with TRBD2 matching over 7 bases. The CDR3 length is 15 residues. V was pared by 3 bases and J by 2 bases, with 4 bases of the junction left unmatched. The germline V gene has CDR1 MDHEN and CDR2 SYDVKM. The CDR3 nucleotides read TGTGCCAGCAGTTTTGGGCTAGCGGCCTACAATGAGCAGTTCTTC. This encodes CASSFGLAAYNEQFF.

The J gene is TRBJ2-7, the V gene TRBV11-3; D not certain. Trimming left V 1 base short and J 2 bases short, with 6 bases between. The length of the CDR3 is 13 residues. Germline lookup yields CDR1 SGHNT and CDR2 YENEEA. CDR3 nucleotide sequence: TGTGCCAGCAGCTTAGTGGGCACCTACGAGCAGTACTTC. Its translation: CASSLVGTYEQYF.

The chain has TRBV28 and TRBJ1-5; TRBD1 might be the D (6 bases). Germline V CDR1 and CDR2: MDHEN, SYDVKM. This CDR3 is built from 15 residues. Trimming stripped 4 bases from V and 7 bases from J, with 17 bases between. The CDR3 sequence is CASSSPRTAGQPQHF. In nucleotides, the CDR3 is TGTGCCAGCAGTTCCCCCAGGACAGCAGGCCAGCCCCAGCATTTT. Full variable domain (missing parts from reference TRBV28 and TRBJ1-5): DVKVTQSSRYLVKRTGEKVFLECVQDMDHENMFWYRQDPGLGLRLIYFSYDVKMKEKGDIPEGYSVSREKKERFSLILESASTNQTSMYLCASSSPRTAGQPQHFGDGTRLSIL.

V gene TRBV28 combines with J gene TRBJ2-7; 10 bases map to TRBD1. This CDR3 comprises 13 residues. Germline V gene data show CDR1 as MDHEN and CDR2 as SYDVKM. V dropped 6 bases and J dropped 7; count of bases not matched to a gene: 6. The CDR3 nucleotides are TGTGCCAGCAGATCGGGACAGGGGCGAGAGCAGTACTTC. Protein: CASRSGQGREQYF. Full variable domain (outside the CDR3, taken from reference TRBV28 and TRBJ2-7): DVKVTQSSRYLVKRTGEKVFLECVQDMDHENMFWYRQDPGLGLRLIYFSYDVKMKEKGDIPEGYSVSREKKERFSLILESASTNQTSMYLCASRSGQGREQYFGPGTRLTVT.